The present T cell receptor beta chain was sequenced within a study of T cells in women clearing cervical HPV infection. Genomic DNA, averaging approximately 1,100 ng per sample, yielded TCR beta CDR3 via immunoSEQ. Sequenced by immunoSEQ multiplex PCR; TCRdb stores in-frame clones only, minus some. This table holds 40,000 to 45,000 clones. This clonotype was sampled from a woman aged 18-69 years with a cervical HPV16 infection that either progressed to CIN3+ or cleared (not recorded which). Material: blood buffy coat.

CDR3: CASTRDSVSDEQYF. The sequenced part of the CDR3 DNA is TGTGCCAGCACCCGGGACAGCGTTTCCGACGAG. The chain recombines TRBV2 with TRBJ2-7; 7 nucleotides align to TRBD1. The CDR3 goes on 3 residues after the read ends, and that part is filled in from the germline J gene. Germline V lookup: CDR1 SNHLY, CDR2 FYNNEI. J lost 5 bases, V lost 7 bases, and 11 bases had no gene match. The CDR3 extends over 14 amino acids. The full variable domain, rest sourced from reference TRBV2 and TRBJ2-7, is EPEVTQTPSHQVTQMGQEVILRCVPISNHLYFYWYRQILGQKVEFLVSFYNNEISEKSEIFDDQFSVERPDGSNFTLKIRSTKLEDSAMYFCASTRDSVSDEQYFGPGTRLTVT.